This T cell receptor (beta chain) originates from a study of blood T cell repertoires in COVID-19. Turning to the study itself: Specimens from acute and convalescent COVID-19 originated in the United States, Italy and Spain. The analysed material was cDNA or gDNA that came from T cells, B-cell-depleted T cells, or PBMCs.

Recruited during active infection, patients (from Seattle) were subsequently followed longitudinally. V shed 5 bases and J shed 8 bases, with 16 bases lying between them. The CDR3 length is 14 residues. The germline V gene encodes CDR1 KGHSH and CDR2 LQKENI. Per the study methods: Estimation of nucleated cell counts relied on the amplification of reference gene primers. Generated by immunoSEQ multiplex PCR, the TCRdb table keeps only in-frame clones and is missing some. V, J and clone size were drawn from that table, and D and trimming were deduced from the DNA. The data show approximately 480,000 clones, roughly 89% seen once.

The chain links TRBV18 to TRBJ2-1; TRBD2 might be the D (5 bases). Sequences were obtained from peripheral blood. The clonotype comes from a man between 18 and 29 years old with COVID-19, enrolled during active disease. The CDR3, as DNA: TGTGCCAGCTCAAGGGTTCTACTAGACGATGAGCAGTTCTTC. Its translation: CASSRVLLDDEQFF.